This T cell receptor beta chain originates from a study of identical twins. Study-level findings and limits: Possibly, invariant MAIT and iNKT cells partly confounded zero-insertion analyses. Insertions were fewer in abundant cord blood beta clonotypes, whereas memory repertoires showed none of this pattern.

There were only healthy Caucasians among the donors. Germline V gene data show CDR1 as SGHAT and CDR2 as FQNNGV. Trimming removed 1 base at V and 0 bases at J, with 19 bases between. The CDR3 consists of 19 residues. Remarks on this clonotype: Antigen unknown.

TCRdb re-called the 5' RACE reads through MiXCR, storing one row per CDR3 protein. The sample contains some 240,000 distinct CDR3 sequences, about 10% of which appear only once. The rearrangement links TRBV11-2 to TRBJ2-1; D possibly matches TRBD1 or TRBD2 (6 bases each). The sample comprised memory T cells sorted from blood. The receptor was derived from a man aged 45-65 years in good health. As DNA, the CDR3 is TGTGCCAGCAGCTTAGTAGGCCCGGGGGCGCTGGGCTCCTACAATGAGCAGTTCTTC. Translated: CASSLVGPGALGSYNEQFF.